Each of the 19 T cell receptor beta chains below was sequenced from the same sample in a study of breast tumors, draining lymph nodes, adjacent tissues. Samples came from axillary lymph nodes draining the breast cancer. TCRdb ran MiXCR on the multiplex PCR reads and lists one entry per CDR3 protein. The sample consists of 75,000 to 100,000 distinct CDR3 sequences, roughly 20% of them appearing once. Material for sequencing was axillary lymph node tissue. Receptor source: a female donor with breast cancer. Some clones in this sample may be carry-over from other donors' samples.

This clonotype was detected ten times or more. V gene TRBV24-1 combines with J gene TRBJ2-3; maybe TRBD2 (5 bases). There are 15 residues in the CDR3. Per the germline V gene, CDR1 is KGHDR and CDR2 is SFDVKD. V was shortened by 7 bases and J by 3 bases, with 16 bases between the two germline ends. This CDR3 is CATRGRERGTDTQYF. The CDR3 region has the DNA TGTGCCACCAGAGGTAGGGAGAGAGGAACAGATACGCAGTATTTT.

This clonotype was recorded only once. With a much larger clone just one base away, this may be a read error. The chain employs TRBV7-2 and TRBJ2-2; TRBD1 matches 8 bases. Germline CDR1 SGHTA, CDR2 FQGNSA. V lost 7 bases, J lost 8 bases, and 9 bases stayed unmatched. The CDR3 covers 14 residues. The CDR3 here is CASNPTGAPGELFF. In nucleotides, the CDR3 is TGTGCCAGCAACCCGACAGGGGCGCCGGGGGAGCTGTTTTTT.

A few counts support this clonotype. One base away lies a much larger clone, so this may be a sequencing read error. Likely a read error: the CDR3 ends without its conserved phenylalanine or tryptophan. The chain recombines TRBV20-1 with TRBJ2-3; the match to TRBD2 covers 7 bases. Germline loops: CDR1 DFQATT, CDR2 SNEGSKA (reference sequence). Trimming took 3 bases from V and 7 from J; bases not matched to a gene: 13. This CDR3 comprises 15 residues. The CDR3 spells CSASIGGGVTHTQYL. CDR3 bases: TGCAGTGCTAGTATCGGCGGGGGTGTCACTCATACGCAGTATCTT.

This CDR3 reads CASSFTNSSRETQYF. The CDR3, as DNA: TGTGCCAGCAGTTTTACTAACTCCAGTAGGGAGACCCAGTACTTC. This rearrangement joins TRBV12-3 or TRBV12-4 to TRBJ2-5; D not resolved. With 3 bases removed from V and 5 bases from J, the gap between germline ends came to 16 bases. This CDR3 region has 15 residues.

On this clonotype: A much larger clone differs by one base, so this may be a read error. The genes are TRBV3-1 and TRBJ1-2; a possible D gene is TRBD1 (5 bases). This CDR3 is built from 13 residues. Germline V gene lookup returns CDR1 LGHDT and CDR2 YNNKEL (reference sequence). The DNA of the CDR3 is TGTGCCAGCAGCCAAGGTGGGGACTATGGCTGCACCTTC. It is translated as CASSQGGDYGCTF.

This clonotype was recorded many times. The V and J genes are TRBV6-2 or TRBV6-3 and TRBJ2-7; no definite D call. Germline CDR1 reads MNHEY; CDR2 reads SVGEGT. The CDR3 consists of 12 residues. With 6 bases removed from V and 2 bases from J, the gap between germline ends came to 8 bases. CDR3 residues: CASRDRAYEQYF. CDR3 in DNA: TGTGCCAGCAGGGACCGGGCCTACGAGCAGTACTTC.

With regard to this clonotype: One end of the junction fails to match germline, which may point to a read error. The chain is built from TRBV19 and TRBJ2-1; D gene unclear. The CDR3 sequence is 13 residues long. CDR1 LNHDA and CDR2 SQIVND come from the germline V gene (reference sequence). The CDR3 loop is CATRRSWLGEQLF. CDR3 nucleotide sequence: TGTGCCACTAGACGATCCTGGCTCGGTGAGCAGCTCTTC.

In this sample, this clonotype turned up many times. This chain joins TRBV20-1 and TRBJ2-1; 7 nucleotides align to TRBD2. Germline V gene data show CDR1 as DFQATT and CDR2 as SNEGSKA (reference sequence). With 1 base clipped from V and 7 bases from J, the junction kept 16 bases outside the gene matches. The CDR3 covers 17 residues. The CDR3 bases are TGCAGTGCTAGAGTCGAAACTAGCGAGCTGCTATCGAATGAGCAGTTCTTC. This encodes CSARVETSELLSNEQFF.

This clonotype occurred many times. The V and J genes are TRBV11-3 and TRBJ1-4; 8 nucleotides agree with TRBD1. Germline trimming cut 5 bases from V and 7 bases from J; bases unmatched to any gene: 9. The CDR3 is 15 residues long. Per the germline V gene, CDR1 is SGHNT and CDR2 is YENEEA. CDR3 in DNA: TGTGCCAGCAGCCAGCGGACAGGGCTGGGTGAAAAACTGTTTTTT. This translates into CASSQRTGLGEKLFF.

The rearrangement joins TRBV5-6 to TRBJ1-1; D remains ambiguous. V shed 4 bases and J shed 0 bases, with 10 bases lying between them. The CDR3 contains 14 residues. Germline assignment: CDR1 SGHDT and CDR2 YYEEEE. CDR3 sequence: CASSHESMNTEAFF. For the CDR3, the DNA is TGTGCCAGCAGCCACGAAAGTATGAACACTGAAGCTTTCTTT. Drawing the rest from reference TRBV5-6 and TRBJ1-1, the complete variable domain is DAGVTQSPTHLIKTRGQQVTLRCSPKSGHDTVSWYQQALGQGPQFIFQYYEEEERQRGNFPDRFSGHQFPNYSSELNVNALLLGDSALYLCASSHESMNTEAFFGQGTRLTVV.

This clonotype was counted many times. The CDR3, as DNA: TGTGCCAGCAGGGGGTCCCCGGGGAGGCCCCAGCATTTT. Its protein product is CASRGSPGRPQHF. The rearrangement uses TRBV2 and TRBJ1-5; D gene uncertain. Germline values: CDR1 SNHLY, CDR2 FYNNEI. V dropped 6 bases and J dropped 9 bases, with 15 bases sitting between them. The CDR3 extends over 13 amino acids.

V is TRBV3-1 and J is TRBJ2-1; 10 bases are a match to TRBD2. There are 15 residues in the CDR3. Germline loops: CDR1 LGHDT, CDR2 YNNKEL (reference sequence). With V trimmed by 4 bases and J by 7 bases, 7 bases remained unmatched. The CDR3 here is CASSRASGSTNEQFF. CDR3 sequence (DNA): TGTGCCAGCAGCCGCGCTAGCGGGAGTACAAATGAGCAGTTCTTC.

Turning to this clonotype: This sequence may be a read error, since a much larger clone differs from it by one base. This CDR3 is missing its conserved last phenylalanine or tryptophan, likely due to a read error. The V call is TRBV7-2, the J call TRBJ2-7; no definite D call. Per germline, CDR1 SGHTA and CDR2 FQGNSA. This CDR3 has 13 residues. V lost 3 bases and J lost 4, with 10 bases in between. Here the CDR3 reads CASSFGAVYEQYL. The CDR3 DNA reads TGTGCCAGCAGCTTCGGTGCTGTGTACGAGCAGTACCTC.

At least ten counts were recorded for this clonotype. This rearrangement joins TRBV19 to TRBJ2-7; D gene ambiguous. CDR1 is LNHDA and CDR2 is SQIVND in the germline V gene (reference sequence). Trimming stripped 5 bases from V and 0 bases from J, with 8 bases between. There are 13 residues in the CDR3. This CDR3 reads CASSFTLSYEQYF. CDR3 in DNA: TGTGCCAGTAGTTTTACCCTCTCCTACGAGCAGTACTTC.

This clonotype occurred many times. The chain couples TRBV19 to TRBJ2-2; 7 nucleotides match TRBD2. V gave up 7 bases and J gave up 5 bases; unmatched junction bases: 7. In germline, CDR1 is LNHDA, CDR2 SQIVND (reference sequence). The CDR3 length is 14 residues. In DNA form, the CDR3 reads TGTGCCAGTAAGCCGCGGGAGCGGACCGGGGAGCTGTTTTTT. It is translated as CASKPRERTGELFF.

This clonotype has ten or more counts. This chain links TRBV5-1 with TRBJ2-7; the D gene is possibly TRBD2 (6 bases). This CDR3 contains 15 residues. Trimming took 4 bases from V and 0 from J, leaving 14 bases between them. Germline values: CDR1 SGHRS, CDR2 YFSETQ. The CDR3 region has the DNA TGCGCCAGCAGCGCTTGGTGGGGGGACTCCTACGAGCAGTACTTC. This translates into CASSAWWGDSYEQYF. The variable domain in full, completed from reference TRBV5-1 and TRBJ2-7, reads KAGVTQTPRYLIKTRGQQVTLSCSPISGHRSVSWYQQTPGQGLQFLFEYFSETQRNKGNFPGRFSGRQFSNSRSEMNVSTLELGDSALYLCASSAWWGDSYEQYFGPGTRLTVT.

Ten or more counts support this clonotype. The chain links TRBV5-8 to TRBJ1-4; 10 nucleotides align to TRBD1. This CDR3 contains 14 residues. Germline loops: CDR1 SGHTS, CDR2 YDEGEE. V lost 3 bases and J lost 8; bases outside the gene matches: 4. This CDR3 is CASSSGQGGEKLFF. The CDR3 DNA follows: TGTGCCAGCAGCTCCGGACAGGGGGGCGAAAAACTGTTTTTT.

In its sample, this clonotype was seen many times. This chain joins TRBV20-1 and TRBJ2-7; D is perhaps TRBD2 (6 bases). CDR1 is DFQATT, CDR2 SNEGSKA, per germline (reference sequence). Trimming pared 3 bases from V and 4 bases from J, leaving 16 bases between. The CDR3 consists of 14 residues. The CDR3 region has the DNA TGCAGTGCTAGTGTCGGGAGTCGGCAGTACGAGCAGTACTTC. As protein: CSASVGSRQYEQYF.

This clonotype occurred many times. V and J are TRBV7-8 and TRBJ1-2; 7 bases are shared with TRBD1. The germline V gene encodes CDR1 SGHVS and CDR2 FQNEAQ. There are 16 residues in the CDR3. V trimming: 1 base; J trimming: 3 bases; junction bases outside the gene matches: 8. In nucleotides, the CDR3 is TGTGCCAGCAGCTTAGGACCAGGGGGGGTTGACTATGGCTACACCTTC. Protein product: CASSLGPGGVDYGYTF.